These 25 T cell receptor beta chains came from one sample sequenced in a study of CD8+ T cells in alopecia areata. Treatment of the sample: oral pan-JAK inhibitor, 5-10 mg twice daily. Extraction of RNA preceded its reverse transcription into cDNA, which served as the sequencing template. Sequencing was performed with immunoSEQ multiplex PCR; in TCRdb, only in-frame clones are kept and a portion is missing. The repertoire holds about 190,000 clones, with roughly 70% as singletons. This sample comprised CD4+ T cells sorted from blood, obtained around week 50, from a patient treated with tofacitinib. The source of these receptors is a human donor with alopecia areata.

The V and J genes are TRBV5-1 and TRBJ1-2; 7 positions match TRBD1. This CDR3 region has 13 residues. The germline gives CDR1 SGHRS, CDR2 YFSETQ. J lost 2 bases, V lost 8 bases, and 6 bases had no gene match. The CDR3 reads CASAGQSNYGYTF. In DNA, the CDR3 is TGCGCCAGTGCGGGACAGTCAAACTATGGCTACACCTTC. The variable domain in full, completed from reference TRBV5-1 and TRBJ1-2, reads KAGVTQTPRYLIKTRGQQVTLSCSPISGHRSVSWYQQTPGQGLQFLFEYFSETQRNKGNFPGRFSGRQFSNSRSEMNVSTLELGDSALYLCASAGQSNYGYTFGSGTRLTVV.

The chain joins TRBV29-1 to TRBJ2-3, with 7 positions matching TRBD1. Germline CDR1 is SQVTM and CDR2 is ANQGSEA. J gave up 5 bases and V 6 bases, and 5 bases lay outside the gene matches. This CDR3 spans 12 amino acids. The CDR3 sequence: CSVSRGQDTQYF. CDR3 nucleotide sequence: TGCAGCGTGTCAAGGGGGCAAGATACGCAGTATTTT.

The chain is built from TRBV7-9 and TRBJ2-2; D is possibly TRBD1 (6 bases). In germline, CDR1 is SEHNR, CDR2 FQNEAQ (reference sequence). CDR3 size: 13 residues. V lost 5 bases and J lost 6, with 10 bases in between. CDR3 coding DNA: TGTGCCAGCAGCCTTCGACAGGCCGGGGAGCTGTTTTTT. This sequence encodes CASSLRQAGELFF.

The chain uses TRBV30 and TRBJ2-2; 8 bases are a match to TRBD2. V trimming: 3 bases; J trimming: 3 bases; junction bases outside the gene matches: 6. Germline assignment: CDR1 GTSNPN and CDR2 SVGIG (reference sequence). CDR3 size: 15 residues. The CDR3 DNA reads as TGTGCCTGGAGCTTCCTCGGGGGGGACACCGGGGAGCTGTTTTTT. As protein: CAWSFLGGDTGELFF.

The chain uses TRBV7-2 and TRBJ2-6; no clear D. The CDR3 loop spans 17 amino acids. Germline CDR1 and CDR2: SGHTA and FQGNSA. Trimming removed 5 bases at V and 2 bases at J, with 16 bases between. Written as DNA, the CDR3 is TGTGCCAGCAGCCGGGCCCCGGGTCTTCCTGGGGCCAACGTCCTGACTTTC. It codes for CASSRAPGLPGANVLTF.

The chain carries TRBV15 and TRBJ2-2, with TRBD2 matching over 7 bases. This CDR3 comprises 14 residues. CDR1 is LNHNV, CDR2 YYDKDF, per germline (reference sequence). Trimming cost V 3 bases and J 6 bases; bases outside gene matches: 4. The CDR3 loop is CATSRWEGSGELFF. The CDR3 bases are TGTGCCACCAGCAGGTGGGAGGGATCCGGGGAGCTGTTTTTT.

The CDR3 nucleotides read TGCAGCGTTGAAGACAGGAAAGGCGTTCGAGGCTACACCTTC. This codes for CSVEDRKGVRGYTF. The chain has TRBV29-1 and TRBJ1-2; D remains ambiguous. The V end was cut by 0 bases, the J end by 8 bases, with 16 bases between. The CDR3 sequence is 14 residues long. Germline V gene data show CDR1 as SQVTM and CDR2 as ANQGSEA.

This chain links TRBV27 with TRBJ2-7, with D tentatively TRBD1 (5 bases). The CDR3 runs 14 residues. CDR1 MNHEY and CDR2 SMNVEV come from the germline V gene (reference sequence). V shed 6 bases and J shed 2 bases, with 14 bases lying between them. This CDR3 is CASSSMGRAYEQYF. The DNA of the CDR3 is TGTGCCAGCAGCAGTATGGGCAGGGCCTACGAGCAGTACTTC.

This chain connects TRBV6-5 to TRBJ1-5; no firm D call. V was pared by 6 bases and J by 6 bases, with 15 bases between. CDR1 MNHEY and CDR2 SVGAGI come from the germline V gene. The CDR3 sequence is 14 residues long. This chain's CDR3 is CASRLLLGSQPQHF. As DNA, the CDR3 is TGTGCCAGCAGGCTACTCTTGGGAAGTCAGCCCCAGCATTTT.

This clone turned up a few times. The gene calls are TRBV20-1 and TRBJ2-7; D gene ambiguous. With 0 bases removed from V and 6 bases from J, the gap between germline ends came to 3 bases. Germline V gene data show CDR1 as DFQATT and CDR2 as SNEGSKA (reference sequence). This CDR3 has 10 amino acids. The CDR3 bases are TGCAGTGCTAGAGACGGCGAGCAGTACTTC. It codes for CSARDGEQYF.

This clone occurred a few times. This sequence joins TRBV29-1 and TRBJ1-1; TRBD1 is a possible D gene (5 bases). Trimming cost V 3 bases and J 0 bases, with 14 bases left between them. CDR3 size: 15 residues. Germline V gene data show CDR1 as SQVTM and CDR2 as ANQGSEA. DNA for the CDR3: TGCAGCGTTGACCGAGGAAGGGGAATGAACACTGAAGCTTTCTTT. Its protein product is CSVDRGRGMNTEAFF.

The chain is built from TRBV29-1 and TRBJ2-2, with 8 bases lining up with TRBD1. Germline V gene sequence: CDR1 SQVTM, CDR2 ANQGSEA. J was trimmed by 7 bases and V by 3 bases; bases with no gene match: 7. The CDR3 is 14 amino acids. The CDR3 DNA is TGCAGCGTTGACCGGACAGGGTTCGGCGGGGAGCTGTTTTTT. It translates to CSVDRTGFGGELFF.

This chain uses TRBV29-1 with TRBJ2-1; D might be TRBD1 (6 bases). CDR1 and CDR2 from the germline V gene are SQVTM and ANQGSEA. The CDR3 covers 14 residues. V was trimmed by 2 bases and J by 4 bases, leaving 12 bases between them. The CDR3 protein is CSVEQQGIYNEQFF. The CDR3 DNA reads TGCAGCGTTGAACAACAGGGAATATACAATGAGCAGTTCTTC.

This chain links TRBV30 with TRBJ2-5; D gene uncertain. The CDR3 is 12 residues long. The V and J ends lost 2 bases and 1 base respectively, with 5 bases between them. Germline V gene sequence: CDR1 GTSNPN, CDR2 SVGIG (reference sequence). The CDR3 sequence is CAWSLGQETQYF. CDR3 DNA sequence: TGTGCCTGGAGTCTCGGCCAAGAGACCCAGTACTTC.

V is TRBV5-6 and J is TRBJ2-7; D remains unclear. The V gene lost 1 base and the J gene lost 3 bases, with 8 bases spanning the gap. Germline V lookup: CDR1 SGHDT, CDR2 YYEEEE. The CDR3 is made up of 13 amino acids. CDR3 in amino acids: CASSLRQHYEQYF. The CDR3 nucleotides are TGTGCCAGCAGCTTGCGCCAGCACTACGAGCAGTACTTC.

The table lists this clone with a count of one. The chain uses TRBV29-1 and TRBJ2-3, with TRBD1 matching over 7 bases. This CDR3 is built from 15 residues. Germline V gene lookup returns CDR1 SQVTM and CDR2 ANQGSEA. V was pared by 4 bases and J by 2 bases, with 9 bases of the junction left unmatched. DNA of the CDR3: TGCAGCGTTGTTTCTGGGACAGTCCCCACAGATACGCAGTATTTT. It translates to CSVVSGTVPTDTQYF.

The V call is TRBV15, the J call TRBJ2-1; possible D gene TRBD1, 6 bases. This CDR3 is 13 amino acids long. Trimming cost V 5 bases and J 9 bases, with 14 bases left between them. Per the germline V gene, CDR1 is LNHNV and CDR2 is YYDKDF (reference sequence). Written as DNA, the CDR3 is TGTGCCACCAGCGGGTGGGGGCCAGGTGAGCAGTTCTTC. It encodes CATSGWGPGEQFF.

The chain recombines TRBV5-6 with TRBJ1-4, with D perhaps TRBD1 (6 bases). The ends were cut back, 4 bases at V and 1 base at J, with 14 bases in the middle. In germline, CDR1 is SGHDT, CDR2 YYEEEE. The CDR3 totals 16 residues. The CDR3 sequence: CASSQTWTVTNEKLFF. The CDR3 DNA is TGTGCCAGCAGCCAAACCTGGACAGTAACTAATGAAAAACTGTTTTTT.

This chain connects TRBV9 to TRBJ2-2; unclear D gene. The germline V gene has CDR1 SGDLS and CDR2 YYNGEE. This CDR3 spans 14 amino acids. Trimming pared 0 bases from V and 7 bases from J, leaving 10 bases between. CDR3 in amino acids: CASSVVSGDGELFF. In DNA form, the CDR3 reads TGTGCCAGCAGCGTAGTTTCGGGTGACGGGGAGCTGTTTTTT. Complete variable domain (other parts from reference TRBV9 and TRBJ2-2): DSGVTQTPKHLITATGQRVTLRCSPRSGDLSVYWYQQSLDQGLQFLIQYYNGEERAKGNILERFSAQQFPDLHSELNLSSLELGDSALYFCASSVVSGDGELFFGEGSRLTVL.

A single count supports this clone. The chain employs TRBV2 and TRBJ2-7; 10 bases match TRBD1. This CDR3 spans 17 amino acids. CDR1 and CDR2 from the germline V gene are SNHLY and FYNNEI. The V segment lost 1 base and the J segment 3 bases; nucleotides outside the gene matches: 9. DNA of the CDR3: TGTGCCAGCAGTGAAGGTAGTCCGGGACAGGGGATCTACGAGCAGTACTTC. This sequence encodes CASSEGSPGQGIYEQYF.

This clone was recorded a few times. The gene calls are TRBV29-1 and TRBJ1-2; 8 nucleotides match TRBD1. V trimming: 6 bases; J trimming: 8 bases; junction bases outside the gene matches: 5. Germline V CDR1 and CDR2: SQVTM, ANQGSEA. CDR3 size: 11 residues. CDR3 protein: CSVGQATGYTF. As DNA, the CDR3 is TGCAGCGTGGGACAGGCGACAGGCTACACCTTC.

The chain joins TRBV7-3 to TRBJ2-5; D gene unclear. The ends were cut back, 1 base at V and 3 bases at J, with 6 bases in the middle. Germline V gene sequence: CDR1 SGHTA, CDR2 FQGTGA. The CDR3 contains 13 residues. The CDR3 reads CASSLKGEETQYF. In nucleotides, the CDR3 is TGTGCCAGCAGCTTAAAAGGAGAAGAGACCCAGTACTTC.

This sequence joins TRBV29-1 and TRBJ2-1, with 9 positions matching TRBD2. The CDR3 spans 13 residues. CDR1 and CDR2 from the germline V gene are SQVTM and ANQGSEA. V trimming: 6 bases; J trimming: 7 bases; junction bases outside the gene matches: 7. As DNA, the CDR3 is TGCAGCGTCCTGGGACTAGCAGCGAATGAGCAGTTCTTC. Protein sequence: CSVLGLAANEQFF.

This clone has a handful of counts. The chain combines TRBV2 with TRBJ1-6; D is undetermined. The CDR3 has 16 residues. V was shortened by 4 bases and J by 0 bases, with 10 bases between the two germline ends. Germline V gives CDR1 SNHLY, CDR2 FYNNEI. The CDR3 loop reads CASSGAGSSYNSPLHF. The CDR3 DNA reads TGTGCCAGCAGTGGCGCGGGCAGCTCCTATAATTCACCCCTCCACTTT.

The V gene is TRBV27, the J gene TRBJ1-1; TRBD1 aligns across 9 bases. This CDR3 spans 13 amino acids. The V segment lost 8 bases and the J segment 4 bases; nucleotides outside the gene matches: 5. Germline CDR1 reads MNHEY; CDR2 reads SMNVEV (reference sequence). The CDR3 loop reads CASGDRVGTEAFF. CDR3 bases: TGTGCCAGCGGGGACAGGGTTGGCACTGAAGCTTTCTTT.